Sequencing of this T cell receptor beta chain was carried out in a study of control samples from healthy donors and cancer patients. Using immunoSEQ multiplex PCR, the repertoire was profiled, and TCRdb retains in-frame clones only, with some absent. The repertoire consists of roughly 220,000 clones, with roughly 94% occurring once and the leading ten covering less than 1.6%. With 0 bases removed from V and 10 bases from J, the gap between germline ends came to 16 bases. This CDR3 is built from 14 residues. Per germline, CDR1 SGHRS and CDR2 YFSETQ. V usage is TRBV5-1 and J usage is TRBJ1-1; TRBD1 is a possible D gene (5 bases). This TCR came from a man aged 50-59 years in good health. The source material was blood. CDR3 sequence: CASSLAGRDSGAFF. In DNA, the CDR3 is TGCGCCAGCAGCTTGGCGGGCAGGGACTCAGGAGCTTTCTTT.